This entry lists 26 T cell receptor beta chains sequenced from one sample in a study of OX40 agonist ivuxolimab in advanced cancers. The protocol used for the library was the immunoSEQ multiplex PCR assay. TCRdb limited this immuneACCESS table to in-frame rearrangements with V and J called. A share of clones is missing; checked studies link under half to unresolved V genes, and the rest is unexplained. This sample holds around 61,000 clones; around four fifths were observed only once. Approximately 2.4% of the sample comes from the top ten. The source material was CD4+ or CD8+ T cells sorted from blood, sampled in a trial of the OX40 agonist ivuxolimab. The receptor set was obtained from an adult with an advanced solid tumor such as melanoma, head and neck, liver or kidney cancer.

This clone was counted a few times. CDR3 sequence reads: CASSVVQVSNQPQHF. The CDR3 DNA reads as TGTGCCAGCAGCGTAGTGCAGGTTAGCAATCAGCCCCAGCATTTT. V and J are TRBV9 and TRBJ1-5; D gene ambiguous. Germline assignment: CDR1 SGDLS and CDR2 YYNGEE. V was trimmed by 0 bases and J by 0 bases, leaving 7 bases between them. There are 15 residues in the CDR3.

The CDR3 loop reads CASSGETGGDYGYTF. The CDR3 nucleotides read TGTGCCAGCAGTGGGGAGACAGGGGGAGACTATGGCTACACCTTC. The chain links TRBV6-1 to TRBJ1-2, with 9 bases lining up with TRBD1. J lost 3 bases, V lost 4 bases, and 6 bases had no gene match. The CDR3 extends over 15 amino acids. CDR1 and CDR2 (germline): MNHNS, SASEGT.

CDR3 residues: CASSQATANTEAFF. The CDR3, as DNA: TGTGCCAGCAGCCAAGCTACTGCAAACACTGAAGCTTTCTTT. This rearrangement joins TRBV4-2 to TRBJ1-1; D unresolved. CDR3 length equals 14 residues. Trimming took off 1 base at V and 2 bases at J, with 8 bases between the two ends. Germline CDR1 is LGHNA and CDR2 is YNFKEQ.

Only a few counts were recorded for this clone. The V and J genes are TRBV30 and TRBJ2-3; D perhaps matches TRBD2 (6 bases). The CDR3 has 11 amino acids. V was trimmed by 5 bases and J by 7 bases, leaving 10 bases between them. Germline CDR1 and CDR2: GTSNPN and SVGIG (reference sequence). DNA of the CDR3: TGTGCCTGGGAGGGACTTCATACGCAGTATTTT. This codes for CAWEGLHTQYF.

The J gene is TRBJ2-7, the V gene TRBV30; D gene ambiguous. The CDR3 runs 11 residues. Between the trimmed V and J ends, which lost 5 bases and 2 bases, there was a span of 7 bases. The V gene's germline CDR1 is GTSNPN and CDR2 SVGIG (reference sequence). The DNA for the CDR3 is TGTGCCTGGCAGGAAACCTACGAGCAGTACTTC. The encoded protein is CAWQETYEQYF.

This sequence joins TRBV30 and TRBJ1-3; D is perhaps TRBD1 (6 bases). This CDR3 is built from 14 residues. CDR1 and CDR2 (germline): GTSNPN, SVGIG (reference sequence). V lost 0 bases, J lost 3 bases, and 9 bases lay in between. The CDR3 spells CAWSVRTVGNTIYF. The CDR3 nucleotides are TGTGCCTGGAGTGTACGGACAGTTGGAAACACCATATATTTT.

The CDR3 sequence: CASSPRQVVYGYTF. DNA for the CDR3: TGTGCCAGTAGTCCCAGACAGGTCGTCTATGGCTACACCTTC. V is TRBV19 and J is TRBJ1-2; tentatively, D is TRBD1 (6 bases). The germline V gene encodes CDR1 LNHDA and CDR2 SQIVND (reference sequence). The CDR3 runs 14 residues. Deletions cut 5 bases from V and 4 bases from J, with 14 bases between.

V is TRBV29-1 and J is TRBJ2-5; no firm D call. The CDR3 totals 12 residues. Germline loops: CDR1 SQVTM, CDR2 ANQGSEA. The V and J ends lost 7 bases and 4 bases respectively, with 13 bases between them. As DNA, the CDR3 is TGCAGCGCCGGAATATCTGGAGAGACCCAGTACTTC. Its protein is CSAGISGETQYF.

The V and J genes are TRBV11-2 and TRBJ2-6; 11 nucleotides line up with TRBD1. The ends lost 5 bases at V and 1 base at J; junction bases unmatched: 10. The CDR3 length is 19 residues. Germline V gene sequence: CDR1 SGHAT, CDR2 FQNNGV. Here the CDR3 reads CASSRKGQGENSGANVLTF. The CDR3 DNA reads TGTGCCAGCAGCCGTAAGGGACAGGGGGAAAATTCTGGGGCCAACGTCCTGACTTTC.

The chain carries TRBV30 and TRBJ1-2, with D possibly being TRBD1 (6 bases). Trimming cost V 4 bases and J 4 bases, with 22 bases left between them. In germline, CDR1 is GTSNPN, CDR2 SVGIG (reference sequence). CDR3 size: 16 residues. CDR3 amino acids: CAWIGGGRSSLYGYTF. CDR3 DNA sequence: TGTGCCTGGATCGGTGGGGGGCGATCTTCCCTCTATGGCTACACCTTC. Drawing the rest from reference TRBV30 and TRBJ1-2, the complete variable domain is SQTIHQWPATLVQPVGSPLSLECTVEGTSNPNLYWYRQAAGRGLQLLFYSVGIGQISSEVPQNLSASRPQDRQFILSSKKLLLSDSGFYLCAWIGGGRSSLYGYTFGSGTRLTVV.

The CDR3 spells CASSQVYGWSDTQYF. Here the CDR3 DNA reads TGTGCCAGCAGCCAAGTTTACGGATGGTCTGATACGCAGTATTTT. The chain combines TRBV14 with TRBJ2-3; D call uncertain. The CDR3 covers 15 residues. Germline V lookup: CDR1 SGHDN, CDR2 FVKESK. The germline V and J ends were trimmed by 1 base and 6 bases, with 14 bases remaining between them.

The CDR3 DNA reads TGTGCCAGCAGAATCCACAATGAAAAACTGTTTTTT. Its protein is CASRIHNEKLFF. V and J are TRBV5-8 and TRBJ1-4; D remains unclear. V gave up 5 bases and J gave up 5 bases, with 7 bases separating them. The length of the CDR3 is 12 residues. Per the germline V gene, CDR1 is SGHTS and CDR2 is YDEGEE.

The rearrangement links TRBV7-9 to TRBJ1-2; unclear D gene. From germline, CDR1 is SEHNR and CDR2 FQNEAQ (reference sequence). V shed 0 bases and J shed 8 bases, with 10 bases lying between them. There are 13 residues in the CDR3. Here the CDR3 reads CASSLAPLGGYTF. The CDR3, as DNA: TGTGCCAGCAGCTTAGCACCCCTGGGCGGCTACACCTTC.

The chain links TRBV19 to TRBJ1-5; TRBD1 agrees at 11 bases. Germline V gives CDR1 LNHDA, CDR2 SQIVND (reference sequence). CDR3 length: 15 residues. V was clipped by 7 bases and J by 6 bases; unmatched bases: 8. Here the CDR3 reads CASNLGTGGFQPQHF. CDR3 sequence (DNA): TGTGCCAGTAATTTAGGGACAGGGGGATTTCAGCCCCAGCATTTT.

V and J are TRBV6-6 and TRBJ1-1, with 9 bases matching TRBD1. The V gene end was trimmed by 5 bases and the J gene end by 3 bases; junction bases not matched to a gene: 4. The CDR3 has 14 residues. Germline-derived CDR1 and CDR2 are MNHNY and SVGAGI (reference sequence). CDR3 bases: TGTGCCAGCAGTACCGGGACAGGGTACACTGAAGCTTTCTTT. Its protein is CASSTGTGYTEAFF.

In nucleotides, the CDR3 is TGTGCCAGCACCCTAAGGGCTGACTATGGCTACACCTTC. Amino acids: CASTLRADYGYTF. This chain uses TRBV28 with TRBJ1-2; no reliable D call. CDR3 length equals 13 residues. The germline CDR1 and CDR2 sequences are MDHEN and SYDVKM. The V gene lost 7 bases and the J gene lost 3 bases, with 12 bases spanning the gap.

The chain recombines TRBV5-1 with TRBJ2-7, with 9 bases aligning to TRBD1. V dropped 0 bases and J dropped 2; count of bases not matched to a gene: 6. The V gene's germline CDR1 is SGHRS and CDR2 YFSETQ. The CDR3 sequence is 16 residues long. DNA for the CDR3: TGCGCCAGCAGCTTGGAAGCCGGGACAGGGACCTACGAGCAGTACTTC. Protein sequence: CASSLEAGTGTYEQYF. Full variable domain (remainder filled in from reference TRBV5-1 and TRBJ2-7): KAGVTQTPRYLIKTRGQQVTLSCSPISGHRSVSWYQQTPGQGLQFLFEYFSETQRNKGNFPGRFSGRQFSNSRSEMNVSTLELGDSALYLCASSLEAGTGTYEQYFGPGTRLTVT.

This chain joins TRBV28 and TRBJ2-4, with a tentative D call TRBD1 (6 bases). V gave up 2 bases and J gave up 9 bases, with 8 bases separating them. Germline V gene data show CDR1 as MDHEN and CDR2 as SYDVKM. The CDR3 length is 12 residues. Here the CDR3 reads CASSLLQGIQYF. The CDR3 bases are TGTGCCAGCAGTTTACTACAGGGCATTCAGTACTTC.

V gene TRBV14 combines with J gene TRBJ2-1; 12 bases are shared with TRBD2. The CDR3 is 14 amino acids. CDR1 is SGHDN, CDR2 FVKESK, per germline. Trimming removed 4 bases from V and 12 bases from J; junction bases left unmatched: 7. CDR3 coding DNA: TGTGCCAGCAGCCCCCTTCTAGCGGGAGGGCCGCAGTTCTTC. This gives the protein CASSPLLAGGPQFF. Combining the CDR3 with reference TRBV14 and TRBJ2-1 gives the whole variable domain EAGVTQFPSHSVIEKGQTVTLRCDPISGHDNLYWYRRVMGKEIKFLLHFVKESKQDESGMPNNRFLAERTGGTYSTLKVQPAELEDSGVYFCASSPLLAGGPQFFGPGTRLTVL.

CDR3 region: CASSQSRTSEKLFF. The CDR3 DNA sequence: TGCGCCAGCAGTCAATCGAGGACAAGCGAAAAACTGTTTTTT. V is TRBV23-1 and J is TRBJ1-4; tentative D call: TRBD1 (5 bases). TRBV23-1 counts as an open reading frame of uncertain function. The CDR3 runs to 14 residues. V was shortened by 0 bases and J by 8 bases, with 10 bases between the two germline ends.

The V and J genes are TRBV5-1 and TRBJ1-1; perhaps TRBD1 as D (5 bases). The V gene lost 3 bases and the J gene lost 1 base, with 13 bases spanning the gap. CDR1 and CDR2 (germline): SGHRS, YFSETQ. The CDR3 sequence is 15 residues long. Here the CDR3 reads CASSSREVGNTEAFF. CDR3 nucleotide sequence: TGCGCCAGCAGCTCCAGGGAGGTAGGGAACACTGAAGCTTTCTTT.

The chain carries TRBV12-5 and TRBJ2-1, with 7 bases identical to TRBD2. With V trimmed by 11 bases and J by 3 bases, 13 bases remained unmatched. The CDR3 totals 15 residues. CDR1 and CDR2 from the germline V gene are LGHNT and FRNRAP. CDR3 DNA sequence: TGTGCTCGCCAGCAACGGGGGGAGTACTACAATGAGCAGTTCTTC. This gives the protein CARQQRGEYYNEQFF.

CDR3 coding DNA: TGTGCCAGCAGCTCGGGACTAGCTATGGGCAATGAGCAGTTCTTC. Its protein is CASSSGLAMGNEQFF. V is TRBV11-3 and J is TRBJ2-1; TRBD2 agrees at 9 bases. CDR3 length: 15 amino acids. V shed 4 bases and J 6 bases; nucleotides not matched to a gene: 7. The germline V gene has CDR1 SGHNT and CDR2 YENEEA. The variable domain in full, completed from reference TRBV11-3 and TRBJ2-1, reads EAGVVQSPRYKIIEKKQPVAFWCNPISGHNTLYWYLQNLGQGPELLIRYENEEAVDDSQLPKDRFSAERLKGVDSTLKIQPAELGDSAVYLCASSSGLAMGNEQFFGPGTRLTVL.

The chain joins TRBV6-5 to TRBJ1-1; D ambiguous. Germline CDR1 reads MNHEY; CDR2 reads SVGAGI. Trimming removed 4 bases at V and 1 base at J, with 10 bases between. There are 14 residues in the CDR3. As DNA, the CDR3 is TGTGCCAGCAGTTTCGGCGTTCGGAACACTGAAGCTTTCTTT. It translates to CASSFGVRNTEAFF.

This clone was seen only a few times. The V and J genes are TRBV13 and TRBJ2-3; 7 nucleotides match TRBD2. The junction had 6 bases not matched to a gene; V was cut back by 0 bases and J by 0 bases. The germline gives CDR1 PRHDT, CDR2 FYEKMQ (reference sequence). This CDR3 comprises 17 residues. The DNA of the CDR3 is TGTGCCAGCAGCTTAGGCCTGCGCGGGGGAAGCACAGATACGCAGTATTTT. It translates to CASSLGLRGGSTDTQYF. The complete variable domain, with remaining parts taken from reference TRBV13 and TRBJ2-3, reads AAGVIQSPRHLIKEKRETATLKCYPIPRHDTVYWYQQGPGQDPQFLISFYEKMQSDKGSIPDRFSAQQFSDYHSELNMSSLELGDSALYFCASSLGLRGGSTDTQYFGPGTRLTVL.

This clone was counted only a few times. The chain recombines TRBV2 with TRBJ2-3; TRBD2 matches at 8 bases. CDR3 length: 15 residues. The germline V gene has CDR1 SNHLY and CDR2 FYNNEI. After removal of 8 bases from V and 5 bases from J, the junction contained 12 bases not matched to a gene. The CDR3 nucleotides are TGTGCCAGCCGTCTAGCGGGTTTTTCGGGAGATACGCAGTATTTT. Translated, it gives CASRLAGFSGDTQYF.